The sequence of this T cell receptor (beta chain) was determined in a study of cytomegalovirus exposure and HLA in healthy donors (TCRdb year 2017). For the wider study: An earlier analysis of roughly 630 of the donors reported approximately 290 Gb of sequence data and 117 million unique TCR beta sequences from approximately 180 million T cells. Rather than drawing on any new phenotypic data, the later analysis identified candidate immune exposures from TCR beta sequences and the way those sequences occurred across donors. The study used immunosequencing to profile the T cell repertoires of several hundred subjects and linked those repertoires to cytomegalovirus serostatus. The aim of the study was to test whether cataloging public T cell receptors could identify signatures of past pathogen exposure. The number of donors typed differed by locus, with about 620-630 for A, B, C, DRB1 and DQB1, over 500 for DQA1, 600 to 610 for DPA1, and 450 to 480 for DPB1. Class I and class II HLA loci were covered by the typing at four-digit resolution. A later genetic analysis took genome-wide SNP genotypes for about 65% of the roughly 670 donors and used that subset as a discovery cohort. Among the roughly 410 genotyped donors, approximately 81% belonged to the genetic ancestry cluster associated with self-reported Caucasian donors. A separate validation cohort of approximately 120 different subjects was used in addition to the approximately 670-subject first cohort. An earlier analysis of approximately 580 of the donors used high-throughput TCR beta sequencing to judge whether each TCR beta V gene segment behaved as functional or pseudogenic. Several DR-DQ haplotypes were treated as single units for association and clustering because of strong linkage in the cohort. Around 320 gigabases of sequencing data and 80 million or so unique TCR sequences were included in an early release covering roughly 700 HLA-typed donors. Every repertoire in the discovery cohort had been generated on one and the same sequencing platform. On average, approximately 250,000 unique TCR beta nucleotide sequences were sequenced per donor among 300 to 500 genotyped donors of the cohort, with about 19% of those sequences being non-productive. A later analysis re-analyzed previously published TCR beta repertoires from roughly 600 donors and added high-resolution HLA genotyping to study TCR occurrence patterns. To predict cytomegalovirus infection status, the study brought together high-throughput TCR immunosequencing, statistical association of individual TCRs with disease status, and machine learning. Alongside the repertoire data, information on donor age, sex, ethnicity and CMV serostatus was compiled.

Here is what the overall study found, with its caveats: A later analysis found that TCR association rates varied across HLA loci, with DRB1 alleles showing the most associated TCRs and HLA-C alleles the fewest. A further reported finding was that TCR beta sequences accurately predicted the HLA-A and HLA-B alleles for most subjects in the first cohort. A later analysis found that HLA-associated TCR beta chains were more clonally expanded and had lower generation probabilities than equally common non-associated chains. An association between a missense DCLRE1C variant and V-gene and J-gene trimming of TCR beta chains was found in a later genetic analysis and replicated in an independent cohort. Several of the top co-occurrence clusters appeared to be linked to parvovirus B19, influenza, CMV and Epstein-Barr virus, according to a later analysis. Strong co-occurrence of HLA alleles, especially DR and DQ, made assigning TCR associations to individual alleles difficult. Compared with the roughly 720-donor mean, donors in an Asian-associated ancestry cluster had fewer N-insertions in productive TCRs, according to a later genetic analysis. Specific HLA alleles were associated with 15,000 to 20,000 TCR beta sequences at a false discovery rate of 0.05 in a later analysis. The presence/absence analyses assumed that sequencing depth was roughly uniform across donors, and that assumption may not be true. Because counts were too low, under 20 rarely observed V segments, including chromosome 9 orphons, were left out of the earlier analysis of 587 of the donors. A later analysis found that most CMV-associated TCR beta chains appeared HLA-restricted, with HLA associations seemingly driven largely by CMV exposure. The only immune exposure information available for the cohort was CMV serostatus. Correlated functional status among segregating V segments might reflect linkage disequilibrium, but an unknown experimental factor could not be ruled out. While some public TCRs were present in many individuals, most TCR sequences turned up only very rarely across donors. A group of highly shared sequence variants was considered likely to be a technical artifact of the sequencing pipeline. According to the authors, the approach could potentially be generalized to other disease states and immunological phenotypes. The study listed 164 TCR beta chains as associated with cytomegalovirus. The classifier was reported to diagnose cytomegalovirus status with high specificity and sensitivity in both the original cohort and the validation cohort. An earlier analysis of some 560 of the donors showed that most TCR beta V segments appeared in productive rearrangements either about 90% or about 30% of the time, which broadly matched IMGT annotations. The cohort was sequenced for TCR beta chains only, and without alpha or paired-chain data the features that could be detected were limited. HLA typing was unavailable for some donors at each locus, so association tests used only the typed subset. In vitro tests confirmed that a few of the cytomegalovirus-associated TCR beta chains recognize cytomegalovirus antigens.

Receptor libraries were prepared by the immunoSEQ multiplex PCR assay. The multiplex PCR relied on a mix of 60 forward primers for TCR Vbeta segments and 13 reverse primers for TCR Jbeta segments. A multiplex PCR assay on genomic DNA amplified the CDR3 region of rearranged TCR beta genes. The amplified TCR beta libraries were sequenced on the Illumina HiSeq System as 87-base-pair reads. In the authors' own workflow: Across the 500 to 750 repertoires, a later analysis counted 80 million or so unique TCR beta chains, roughly 11 million of which were shared by at least two donors. Raw reads were error-corrected and collapsed into unique sequences with a nearest-neighbor algorithm that merged closely related sequences to remove PCR and sequencing errors. V, D and J gene segments were assigned by aligning CDR3 sequences to IMGT reference sequences. For a sequence to be retained, at least a six-nucleotide match to both a V gene segment and a J gene segment was required. A rearrangement was called productive if the CDR3 had no stop codons and remained in frame with V and J, and every other rearrangement was called non-productive. CDR3 was defined by IMGT convention, running from the second conserved V-encoded cysteine to the conserved J-encoded phenylalanine. The earlier analysis of a few hundred of the donors excluded any sequence lacking an unambiguous match to a single V gene segment. An earlier analysis of 500 to 700 of the donors classified V segments as functional when productive rearrangements were above 56.7% and as segregating when the standard deviation between donors was above 5%. To diagnose cytomegalovirus status from the catalog of TCR beta chain sequences, a statistical classification framework was built. A later analysis assigned V and J genes by comparing TCR nucleotide sequences with IMGT/GENE-DB human TR gene sequences. A later analysis assigned CDR3 sequences and most-parsimonious VDJ recombination scenarios with the TCRdist pipeline. In a later analysis, each TCR beta chain was defined by its CDR3 amino acid sequence together with its V-gene family, and reads without a unique V-gene family were excluded. In a later analysis, 450 to 600 highly shared, low-generation-probability nucleotide sequences were removed to address suspected cross-contamination and a sequencing artifact. For each public chain, a later analysis derived a clonal expansion index from normalized ranks of inferred template counts within each repertoire. In a later analysis, generation probabilities were computed using a VDJ recombination model fitted to out-of-frame rearrangements, and the results were checked against IGoR. In a later analysis, TCR-TCR, TCR-HLA and TCR-CMV co-occurrence was scored with hypergeometric tests, and a repertoire-size bias correction was applied to TCR pairs. To estimate false discovery rates, a later analysis permuted the HLA or CMV assignments 20 times. A later analysis grouped co-occurring TCRs with DBSCAN, adding TCRdist sequence similarity when clustering within HLA-allele-positive subsets. For co-occurrence clustering, repertoires with fewer than 30,000 or more than 120,000 public chains were excluded, along with roughly 5 repertoires with anomalous nucleotide sharing. Imported from immuneACCESS, the table was reduced by TCRdb to in-frame sequences with V and J called. These copies leave out some clones; in studies compared against another copy, an unresolved V gene accounts for under half, and the cause of the remainder is not known. That table is the source of V, J and clone size, and D and trimming were worked out from the DNA. The sample table holds 33,000 or so clones, of which 76% were seen once. Clones ranked in the top ten supply 8% to 9% of the sample.

In total, 600 or so healthy bone marrow donors made up the cohort. At the time of sampling, every cohort member was nominally healthy, though immune exposures that went unrecorded were likely present. The donor tested CMV seropositive, placing the donor among the roughly 300 seropositive members of the cohort. Every donor gave a peripheral blood sample, and the peripheral blood mononuclear cells from that sample were used for TCR beta sequencing. The Qiagen DNeasy Blood Extraction Kit was used to extract genomic DNA from the blood cell samples. About this clone itself: Its antigen is unknown. Base qualities are not provided; no much larger clone lies one nucleotide away.

Source material: PBMCs. This TCR derives from a woman aged 25 to 39 in good health and CMV-seropositive.

The CDR3 region: CASSFRVGELFF. The nucleotides read TGTGCCAGCAGCTTTCGAGTCGGGGAGCTGTTTTTT. The chain is made from TRBV7-9 and TRBJ2-2; the D gene assignment is ambiguous. The germline V gene (reference sequence) gives CDR1 as SEHNR and CDR2 as FQNEAQ. The CDR3 holds 12 amino acids from the cysteine to the phenylalanine. Solely the CDR3 DNA is kept, with 36 bases framed from the first base. V loses 3 bases of germline sequence and J loses 7 bases, and the interval between the two ends is 6 bases.